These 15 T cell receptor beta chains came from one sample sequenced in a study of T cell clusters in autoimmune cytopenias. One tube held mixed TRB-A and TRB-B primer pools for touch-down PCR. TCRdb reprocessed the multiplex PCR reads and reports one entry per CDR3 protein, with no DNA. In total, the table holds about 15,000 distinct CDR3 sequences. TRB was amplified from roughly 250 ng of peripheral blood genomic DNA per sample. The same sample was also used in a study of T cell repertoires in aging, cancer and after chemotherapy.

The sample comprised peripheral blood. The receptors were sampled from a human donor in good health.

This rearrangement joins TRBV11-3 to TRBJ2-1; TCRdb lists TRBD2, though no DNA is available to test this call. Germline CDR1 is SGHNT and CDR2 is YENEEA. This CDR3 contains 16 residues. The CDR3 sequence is CASSQPGAGDTNEQFF.

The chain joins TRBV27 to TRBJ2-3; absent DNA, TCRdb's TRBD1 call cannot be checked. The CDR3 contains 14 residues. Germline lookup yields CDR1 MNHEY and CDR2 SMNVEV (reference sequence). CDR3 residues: CASRTTTGTDTQYF.

The CDR3 sequence is CASSLGDRGNGYTF. V and J are TRBV13 and TRBJ1-2; the TCRdb D gene call, TRBD1, has no DNA to confirm it. CDR1 and CDR2 from the germline V gene are PRHDT and FYEKMQ (reference sequence). The CDR3 covers 14 residues.

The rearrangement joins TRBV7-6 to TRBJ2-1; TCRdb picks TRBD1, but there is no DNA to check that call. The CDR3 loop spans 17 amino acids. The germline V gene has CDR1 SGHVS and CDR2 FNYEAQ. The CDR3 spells CASSLGVAPSSYNEQFF.

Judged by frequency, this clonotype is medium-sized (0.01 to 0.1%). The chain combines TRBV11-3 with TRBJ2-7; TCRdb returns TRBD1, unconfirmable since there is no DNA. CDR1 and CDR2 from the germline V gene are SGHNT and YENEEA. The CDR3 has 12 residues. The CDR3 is CASGGGGSEQYF.

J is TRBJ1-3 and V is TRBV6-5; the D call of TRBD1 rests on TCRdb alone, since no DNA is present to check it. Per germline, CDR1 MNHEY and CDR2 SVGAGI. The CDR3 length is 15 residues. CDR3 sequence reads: CASSRDRVSGNTIYF.

The CDR3 spells CASSYNEKLFF. The chain employs TRBV6-6 and TRBJ1-4. The CDR3 has 11 amino acids. Germline values: CDR1 MNHNY, CDR2 SVGAGI (reference sequence).

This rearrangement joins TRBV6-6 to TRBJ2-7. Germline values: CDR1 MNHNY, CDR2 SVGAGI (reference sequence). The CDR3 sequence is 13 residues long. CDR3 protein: CASTKSGIYEQYF.

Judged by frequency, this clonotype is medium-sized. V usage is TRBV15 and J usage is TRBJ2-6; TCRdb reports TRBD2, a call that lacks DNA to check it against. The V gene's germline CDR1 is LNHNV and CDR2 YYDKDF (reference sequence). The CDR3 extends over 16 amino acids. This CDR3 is CATSGGDSSGANVLTF.

CDR3 residues: CASSWADRNTEAFF. This chain links TRBV19 with TRBJ1-1. Germline loops: CDR1 LNHDA, CDR2 SQIVND (reference sequence). The CDR3 consists of 14 residues.

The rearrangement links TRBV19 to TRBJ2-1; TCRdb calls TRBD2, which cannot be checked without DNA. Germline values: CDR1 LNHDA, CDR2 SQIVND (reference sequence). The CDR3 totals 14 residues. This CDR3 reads CASSKLAGVNEQFF.

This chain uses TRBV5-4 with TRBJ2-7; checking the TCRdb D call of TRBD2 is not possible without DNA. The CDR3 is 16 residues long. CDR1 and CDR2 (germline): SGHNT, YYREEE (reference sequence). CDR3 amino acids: CASSPDRLAGAGEQYF.

CDR3: CASSYQPTYGYTF. The chain couples TRBV6-5 to TRBJ1-2. The CDR3 consists of 13 residues. Per germline, CDR1 MNHEY and CDR2 SVGAGI.

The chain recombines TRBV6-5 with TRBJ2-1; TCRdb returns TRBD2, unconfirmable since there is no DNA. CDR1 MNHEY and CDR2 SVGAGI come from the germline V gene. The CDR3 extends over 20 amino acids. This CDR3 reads CASSYGGPSLAGGPHNEQFF.

CDR3 sequence reads: CASSLTAYTGELFF. The V and J genes are TRBV7-9 and TRBJ2-2. This CDR3 contains 14 residues. Per the germline V gene, CDR1 is SEHNR and CDR2 is FQNEAQ (reference sequence).